The entry below describes one T cell receptor beta chain. This sample was included in a study of blood T cell repertoires in COVID-19. Whole-study context: Italy, Spain and the United States were the sources of the convalescent and acute COVID-19 samples.

TCRdb's copy holds only in-frame clones and misses some; the assay was immunoSEQ multiplex PCR. The sample consists of 120,000 to 150,000 clones, 75% to 90% of them appearing once. Sequencing input: peripheral blood. This clonotype originated in an elderly man with acute or convalescent COVID-19.

The CDR3 region is CASSPRTSDETQYF. CDR3 DNA sequence: TGTGCCAGCTCACCACGAACTAGTGATGAGACCCAGTACTTC. The chain is built from TRBV18 and TRBJ2-5, with D tentatively TRBD2 (5 bases). The CDR3 contains 14 residues. CDR1 is KGHSH and CDR2 is LQKENI in the germline V gene. V was trimmed by 1 base and J by 5 bases, leaving 11 bases between them.